This TCR beta chain was profiled in a study of early T cells in non-severe SARS-CoV-2 infection. One entry per CDR3 protein results from TCRdb running MiXCR on the 5' RACE reads. The table includes under 95,000 distinct CDR3 sequences, more than 12% detected once. Looked up from germline, CDR1 is MNHEY and CDR2 is SMNVEV (reference sequence). Trimming left V 7 bases short and J 4 bases short, with 13 bases between. The CDR3 is 13 residues long. This sequence joins TRBV27 and TRBJ1-2; a possible D gene is TRBD1 (5 bases). The clonotype was recovered from an adult who was a healthcare worker with PCR-confirmed SARS-CoV-2 infection or an uninfected control (not recorded which). Sequenced material: whole blood. The CDR3: CASKAGLSYGYTF. In DNA form, the CDR3 reads TGTGCCAGCAAAGCAGGGCTTAGCTATGGCTACACCTTC.